Following are 10 T cell receptor beta chains from one sample sequenced in a study of T cell responses to AZD1222 COVID-19 vaccine. Some clones are missing from TCRdb's copy, which holds only in-frame ones; the method was immunoSEQ multiplex PCR. The table shows roughly 85,000 clones, with roughly 87% occurring only once. Sequencing was performed on peripheral blood, taken on day 0 of MenACWY control vaccination. The receptors were sampled from an adult in good health.

This clone appeared a single time. V gene TRBV5-1 combines with J gene TRBJ1-4; TRBD1 matches at 7 bases. Germline V gene lookup returns CDR1 SGHRS and CDR2 YFSETQ. V lost 0 bases and J lost 6; bases outside the gene matches: 5. This CDR3 has 15 amino acids. CDR3 residues: CASSLGPQGDEKLFF. The CDR3 nucleotides read TGCGCCAGCAGCTTGGGTCCTCAGGGGGATGAAAAACTGTTTTTT.

The chain carries TRBV2 and TRBJ2-3; no clear D. Trimming removed 1 base from V and 4 bases from J, with 6 bases in between. Germline values: CDR1 SNHLY, CDR2 FYNNEI. This CDR3 contains 13 residues. CDR3 sequence: CASSEEGPDTQYF. In nucleotides, the CDR3 is TGTGCCAGCAGTGAAGAGGGCCCAGATACGCAGTATTTT.

The rearrangement joins TRBV2 to TRBJ2-5; 7 positions agree with TRBD1. Germline CDR1 reads SNHLY; CDR2 reads FYNNEI. The junction had 6 bases not matched to a gene; V was cut back by 0 bases and J by 5 bases. The CDR3 totals 15 residues. As DNA, the CDR3 is TGTGCCAGCAGTGAAGCGAGGGGGCGCGGGGAGACCCAGTACTTC. Translated: CASSEARGRGETQYF.

The J gene is TRBJ2-4, the V gene TRBV6-6; possible D gene TRBD1, 5 bases. Germline V gives CDR1 MNHNY, CDR2 SVGAGI (reference sequence). The CDR3 contains 15 residues. Trimming took 6 bases from V and 2 from J, leaving 14 bases between them. For the CDR3, the DNA is TGTGCCAGCAGAGGGGAAGGGTGGTCCAAAAACATTCAGTACTTC. Amino acid sequence: CASRGEGWSKNIQYF.

The chain joins TRBV13 to TRBJ1-1, with 10 positions matching TRBD1. The junction had 4 bases not matched to a gene; V was cut back by 5 bases and J by 10 bases. Germline V CDR1 and CDR2: PRHDT, FYEKMQ (reference sequence). CDR3 length: 12 amino acids. CDR3 DNA sequence: TGTGCCAGCAGCGCGGACAGGGGGGGAGCTTTCTTT. Translated, it gives CASSADRGGAFF. Looking up the rest from reference TRBV13 and TRBJ1-1 gives the full variable domain: AAGVIQSPRHLIKEKRETATLKCYPIPRHDTVYWYQQGPGQDPQFLISFYEKMQSDKGSIPDRFSAQQFSDYHSELNMSSLELGDSALYFCASSADRGGAFFGQGTRLTVV.

V gene TRBV29-1 combines with J gene TRBJ1-2, with TRBD1 matching 11 bases. Germline V gene data show CDR1 as SQVTM and CDR2 as ANQGSEA. This CDR3 spans 14 amino acids. The V segment lost 7 bases and the J segment 5 bases; nucleotides outside the gene matches: 9. CDR3 residues: CSAGTGGVRYGYTF. Here the CDR3 DNA reads TGCAGCGCTGGGACAGGGGGGGTGAGATATGGCTACACCTTC.

The V and J genes are TRBV6-5 and TRBJ2-7, with TRBD1 as a possible D gene (6 bases). Trimming stripped 3 bases from V and 6 bases from J, with 15 bases between. Germline lookup yields CDR1 MNHEY and CDR2 SVGAGI. The CDR3 is made up of 14 amino acids. The CDR3 region is CASSYSRQAGEQYF. The CDR3 DNA is TGTGCCAGCAGTTATTCCCGACAGGCGGGCGAGCAGTACTTC.

The chain carries TRBV11-3 and TRBJ1-2, with D perhaps matching TRBD1 (6 bases). Trimming stripped 5 bases from V and 2 bases from J, with 9 bases between. Germline V gives CDR1 SGHNT, CDR2 YENEEA. The CDR3 covers 13 residues. CDR3 sequence (DNA): TGTGCCAGCAGCGCCACAGGGAACTATGGCTACACCTTC. It translates to CASSATGNYGYTF.

This sequence joins TRBV14 and TRBJ1-1; a weak D match, TRBD1 (5 bases). V dropped 4 bases and J dropped 2 bases, with 11 bases sitting between them. The length of the CDR3 is 14 residues. Germline V gene lookup returns CDR1 SGHDN and CDR2 FVKESK. Written as DNA, the CDR3 is TGTGCCAGCAGCCGGAATCGGGACAACACTGAAGCTTTCTTT. It specifies CASSRNRDNTEAFF.

This clone appeared a few times. The chain is built from TRBV5-1 and TRBJ2-2; TRBD1 is a possible D gene (6 bases). Trimming stripped 7 bases from V and 0 bases from J, with 13 bases between. The CDR3 covers 15 residues. CDR1 and CDR2 from the germline V gene are SGHRS and YFSETQ. CDR3 loop: CASAAGAANTGELFF. DNA for the CDR3: TGCGCCAGCGCTGCAGGGGCAGCGAACACCGGGGAGCTGTTTTTT.